The entry below gives a single T cell receptor (beta chain) sequence along with its context. Its antigen is still unknown. The repertoire was sequenced with immunoSEQ multiplex PCR; TCRdb's copy has only in-frame clones and lacks some. The table records about 2 million clones, 85% to 95% of them present only once. This entry belongs to a study of shared clonotypes between healthy human individuals. Donors included only healthy HIV-negative adults lacking recent acute infections or vaccinations. This CDR3 comprises 17 residues. CDR1 and CDR2 from the germline V gene are MGHRA and YSYEKL. J lost 2 bases, V lost 4 bases, and 11 bases had no gene match. The study, taken as a whole, reports: Represented diversity, genetic and exposure-history alike, was limited by few donors. Shared clonotypes across all four donors exceeded non-shared ones in generation probability.

The sequencing input was naive CD4+ T cells sorted from blood. Subset reported: CD45RA+ positively selected. The receptor's source is a man between 18 and 29 years old in good health. The genes are TRBV4-1 and TRBJ2-5; TRBD1 matches at 9 bases. In DNA form, the CDR3 reads TGCGCCAGCAGCCGGAGGACCGAGACAGGGGGTCAAGAGACCCAGTACTTC. Translation: CASSRRTETGGQETQYF.